The 2 T cell receptor beta chains below all came from one sample that was sequenced in a study of blood T cells in healthy people across ages (dated by TCRdb to about 2015). To prepare the library, 5' RACE was applied. The sequencer was an Illumina HiSeq 2500. A second PCR of roughly 7 to 12 cycles was performed with a sample-barcoded 5' primer and a J-beta primer mix. TCRdb trimmed the raw reads at Q25, called clones with MiXCR and kept productive beta chains. Rows matching on CDR3 protein sequence are summarized as one entry with the most common DNA and genes. Within this sample are roughly 1.5 million distinct CDR3 sequences, with approximately 43% of them counted one time only. The ten largest make up over 3.5% of the sample. Material: blood. The receptors stem from a woman between 18 and 30 years old in good health.

For this clonotype: One junction end does not reproduce the germline sequence, and a read error may be involved. The rearrangement uses TRBV7-2 and TRBJ2-2; the D is unclear. The CDR3 extends over 16 amino acids. Germline-derived CDR1 and CDR2 are SGHTA and FQGNSA. The CDR3 nucleotides are TGTGCCAGCAGTTTAGTGGCGATCGCGAACACCGGGGAGCTGTTTTTT. Translated: CASSLVAIANTGELFF.

The chain uses TRBV28 and TRBJ2-7, with TRBD1 matching 7 bases. The CDR3 sequence is 12 residues long. Germline V gene data show CDR1 as MDHEN and CDR2 as SYDVKM. Germline trimming cut 5 bases from V and 12 bases from J; bases unmatched to any gene: 10. CDR3 nucleotide sequence: TGTGCCAGCAGTACTTGGGACAGTGCGAGGTACTTC. Protein product: CASSTWDSARYF.